This is a list of T cell receptor beta chains from one sample in a study of beta chain features in type 1 diabetes. Repertoires were generated with immunoSEQ multiplex PCR, while TCRdb's copy carries only in-frame clones and drops some. The data show some 190,000 clones, with approximately 8.4% seen just once and 0.5% held by the top ten. The source material was central memory CD4+ T cells from blood. Every receptor here comes from a young man with type 1 diabetes. CDR3s include the opening cysteine and the closing phenylalanine or tryptophan. Each record gives: J gene, V gene, CDR3 protein.

J gene: TRBJ2-1; V gene: TRBV5-4; CDR3 protein: CASSPGTRNGNEQFF
J gene: TRBJ1-2; V gene: TRBV5-4; CDR3 protein: CASSEGQNYGYTF
J gene: TRBJ2-3; V gene: TRBV5-1; CDR3 protein: CASSLGEGVSTDTQYF
J gene: TRBJ2-3; V gene: TRBV4-2; CDR3 protein: CASSQELSGSPGAQYF
J gene: TRBJ2-7; V gene: TRBV18; CDR3 protein: CASSPQTGRTTYEQYF
J gene: TRBJ2-5; V gene: TRBV5-8; CDR3 protein: CASRYPAQGKETQYF
J gene: TRBJ1-1; V gene: TRBV29-1; CDR3 protein: CSVEMVSRNTEAFF
J gene: TRBJ2-1; V gene: TRBV7-9; CDR3 protein: CASSLGYTWVASGEQFF
J gene: TRBJ2-3; V gene: TRBV7-9; CDR3 protein: CASSLGLAGTDTQYF
J gene: TRBJ2-1; V gene: TRBV28; CDR3 protein: CASTLPPAGVGNEQFF
J gene: TRBJ2-1; V gene: TRBV29-1; CDR3 protein: CSVERGGSENEQFF
J gene: TRBJ2-2; V gene: TRBV7-2; CDR3 protein: CASSLGGLNTGELFF
J gene: TRBJ2-6; V gene: TRBV5-1; CDR3 protein: CASSPLGSSGANVLTF
J gene: TRBJ2-5; V gene: TRBV6-5; CDR3 protein: CASSYMYGRETQYF
J gene: TRBJ2-3; V gene: TRBV5-4; CDR3 protein: CASSLGGGVTDTQYF
J gene: TRBJ2-3; V gene: TRBV13; CDR3 protein: CASSPRLEADTQYF
J gene: TRBJ1-5; V gene: TRBV6-6; CDR3 protein: CASSLTGSNRPQHF
J gene: TRBJ2-3; V gene: TRBV28; CDR3 protein: CASSLAASGGTDTQYF